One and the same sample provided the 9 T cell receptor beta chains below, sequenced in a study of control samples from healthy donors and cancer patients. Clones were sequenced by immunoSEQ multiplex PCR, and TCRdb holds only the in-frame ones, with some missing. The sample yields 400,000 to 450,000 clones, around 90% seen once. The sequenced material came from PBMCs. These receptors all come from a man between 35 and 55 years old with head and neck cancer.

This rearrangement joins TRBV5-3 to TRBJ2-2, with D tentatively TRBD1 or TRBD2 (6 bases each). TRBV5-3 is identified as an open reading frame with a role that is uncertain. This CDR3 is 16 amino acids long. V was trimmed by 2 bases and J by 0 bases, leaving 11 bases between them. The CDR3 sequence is CARSFRGLANTGELFF. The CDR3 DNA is TGTGCCAGAAGCTTCCGGGGGCTCGCGAACACCGGGGAGCTGTTTTTT.

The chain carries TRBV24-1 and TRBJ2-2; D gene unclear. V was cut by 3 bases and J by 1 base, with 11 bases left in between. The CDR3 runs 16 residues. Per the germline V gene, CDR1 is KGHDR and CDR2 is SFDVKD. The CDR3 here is CATSDTTKGNTGELFF. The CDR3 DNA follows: TGTGCCACCAGTGATACGACCAAAGGGAACACCGGGGAGCTGTTTTTT.

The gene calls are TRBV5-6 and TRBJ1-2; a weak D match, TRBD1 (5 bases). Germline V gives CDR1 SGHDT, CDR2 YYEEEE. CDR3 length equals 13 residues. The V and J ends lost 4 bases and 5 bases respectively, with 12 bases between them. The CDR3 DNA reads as TGTGCCAGCAGCCGCCCGGGACCATATGGCTACACCTTC. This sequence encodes CASSRPGPYGYTF.

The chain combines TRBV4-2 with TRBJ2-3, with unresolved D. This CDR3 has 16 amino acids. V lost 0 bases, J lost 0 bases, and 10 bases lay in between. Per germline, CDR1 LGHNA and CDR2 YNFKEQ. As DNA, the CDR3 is TGTGCCAGCAGCCAAGATAAACGCGAAAGCACAGATACGCAGTATTTT. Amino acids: CASSQDKRESTDTQYF.

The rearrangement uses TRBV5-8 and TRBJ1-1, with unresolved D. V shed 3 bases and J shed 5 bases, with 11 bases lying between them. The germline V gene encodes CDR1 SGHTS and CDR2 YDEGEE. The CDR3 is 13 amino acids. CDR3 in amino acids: CASSSQVLTEAFF. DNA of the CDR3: TGTGCCAGCAGCTCCCAGGTTTTGACTGAAGCTTTCTTT.

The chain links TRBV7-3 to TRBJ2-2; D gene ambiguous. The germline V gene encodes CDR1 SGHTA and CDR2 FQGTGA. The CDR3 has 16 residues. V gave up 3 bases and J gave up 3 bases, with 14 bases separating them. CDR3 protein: CASSFIGRPHTGELFF. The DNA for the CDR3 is TGTGCCAGCAGCTTTATCGGGCGGCCTCACACCGGGGAGCTGTTTTTT.

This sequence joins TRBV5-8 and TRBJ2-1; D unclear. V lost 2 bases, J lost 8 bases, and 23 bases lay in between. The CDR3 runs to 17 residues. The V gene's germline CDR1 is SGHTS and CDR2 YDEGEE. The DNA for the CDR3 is TGTGCCAGCAGCTTAGCGCACTCCTGGCCCCAAGAGGATGAGCAGTTCTTC. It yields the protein CASSLAHSWPQEDEQFF.

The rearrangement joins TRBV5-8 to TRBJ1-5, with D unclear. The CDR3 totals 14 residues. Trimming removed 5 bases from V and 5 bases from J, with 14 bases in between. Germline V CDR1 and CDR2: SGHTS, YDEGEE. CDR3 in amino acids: CASRTRTSYQPQHF. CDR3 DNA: TGTGCCAGCAGAACTCGGACTTCTTATCAGCCCCAGCATTTT.

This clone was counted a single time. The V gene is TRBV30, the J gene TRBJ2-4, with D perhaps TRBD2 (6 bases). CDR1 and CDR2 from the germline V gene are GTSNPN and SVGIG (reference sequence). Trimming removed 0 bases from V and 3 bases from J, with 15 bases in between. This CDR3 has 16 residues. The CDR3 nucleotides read TGTGCCTGGAGTGTGGAGGGACGCCTGGGCAAAAACATTCAGTACTTC. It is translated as CAWSVEGRLGKNIQYF.